This T cell receptor beta chain emerged from a study of cytomegalovirus exposure and HLA in healthy donors. Overall study: Unique TCR beta sequences numbering some 110 million came from 150 million to 200 million T cells in an earlier analysis. Regarding the study as a whole: An analysis was carried out at a later point. It showed that HLA-associated TCR beta chains were more clonally expanded than equally common non-associated chains.

Points on this clone: Its antigen remains unknown.

CDR1 and CDR2 (germline): SEHNR, FQNEAQ (reference sequence). V lost 1 base to trimming and J lost 4 bases, with 10 bases between them. The CDR3 spans 14 residues. Each donor's status was that of a healthy bone marrow donor. PCR primers comprised 60 Vbeta and 13 Jbeta primers. As processed by the authors: Some 11 million of the roughly 80 million unique TCR beta chains counted in a later analysis were shared. Measured with immunoSEQ multiplex PCR; TCRdb has only the in-frame clones, and not every one. V and J calls and clone size are as listed in that table; D and trimming were resolved from the DNA. The repertoire holds about 180,000 clones, with 82% as singletons.

The specimen was PBMCs. The rearrangement links TRBV7-9 to TRBJ2-5; possibly TRBD1 for D (6 bases). The sequence derives from a man in his forties in good health and CMV-seronegative. The CDR3 protein is CASSLGQGLETQYF. The CDR3 region has the DNA TGTGCCAGCAGCTTAGGCCAGGGGTTAGAGACCCAGTACTTC.